This T cell receptor beta chain was identified during a study of blood T cell repertoires in COVID-19. The assay was immunoSEQ multiplex PCR, and TCRdb's table has in-frame clones only and misses some. The sample holds about 100,000 clones, over 65% seen once. V gave up 6 bases and J gave up 7 bases, with 15 bases separating them. Germline lookup yields CDR1 MNHNY and CDR2 SVGAGI (reference sequence). This CDR3 contains 14 residues. The sequencing input was peripheral blood. The clonotype comes from a human donor in a cohort sampled during active COVID-19. The V gene is TRBV6-6, the J gene TRBJ1-4; no definite D call. Here the CDR3 reads CASSRGSSGEKLFF. CDR3 DNA sequence: TGTGCCAGCAGCCGCGGTAGCTCGGGTGAAAAACTGTTTTTT.